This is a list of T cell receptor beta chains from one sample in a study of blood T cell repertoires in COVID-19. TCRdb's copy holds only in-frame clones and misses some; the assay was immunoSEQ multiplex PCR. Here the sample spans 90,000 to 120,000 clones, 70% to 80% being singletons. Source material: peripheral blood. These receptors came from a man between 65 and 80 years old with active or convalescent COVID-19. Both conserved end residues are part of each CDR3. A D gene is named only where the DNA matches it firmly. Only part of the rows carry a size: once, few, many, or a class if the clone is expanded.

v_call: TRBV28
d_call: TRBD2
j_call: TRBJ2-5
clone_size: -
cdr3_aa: CASRPTSVETQYF
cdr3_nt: TGTGCCAGCAGACCCACTAGCGTTGAGACCCAGTACTTC

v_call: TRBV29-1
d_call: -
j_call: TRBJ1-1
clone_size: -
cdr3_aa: CSVERQFNTEAFF
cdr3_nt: TGCAGCGTTGAACGCCAGTTTAACACTGAAGCTTTCTTT

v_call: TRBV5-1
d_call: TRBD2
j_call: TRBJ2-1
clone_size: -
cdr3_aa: CASSFAGGPYNEQFF
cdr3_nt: TGCGCCAGCAGCTTTGCGGGAGGGCCGTACAATGAGCAGTTCTTC

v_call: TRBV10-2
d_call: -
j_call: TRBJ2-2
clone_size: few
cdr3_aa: CASRLGLNTGELFF
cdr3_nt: TGCGCCAGCAGACTAGGACTGAACACCGGGGAGCTGTTTTTT

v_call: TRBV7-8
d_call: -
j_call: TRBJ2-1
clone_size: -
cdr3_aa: CASSQMRGGVYNEQFF
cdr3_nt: TGTGCCAGCAGCCAAATGAGGGGGGGCGTCTACAATGAGCAGTTCTTC

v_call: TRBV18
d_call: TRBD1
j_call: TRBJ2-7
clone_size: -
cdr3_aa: CASSIGQGAYEQYF
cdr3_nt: TGTGCCAGCTCCATTGGACAGGGGGCCTACGAGCAGTACTTC

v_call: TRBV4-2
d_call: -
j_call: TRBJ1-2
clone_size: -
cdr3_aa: CASSQEAGRSDGYTF
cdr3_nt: TGTGCCAGCAGCCAAGAGGCCGGGAGATCGGATGGCTACACCTTC

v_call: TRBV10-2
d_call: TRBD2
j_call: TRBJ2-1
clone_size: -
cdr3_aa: CASRQSTGLAGGGGQFF
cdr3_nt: TGCGCCAGCAGACAAAGTACTGGACTAGCGGGAGGGGGAGGGCAGTTCTTC

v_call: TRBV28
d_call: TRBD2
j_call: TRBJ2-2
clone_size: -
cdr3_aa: CASERGANTGELFF
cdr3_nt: TGTGCCAGCGAACGGGGGGCGAACACCGGGGAGCTGTTTTTT

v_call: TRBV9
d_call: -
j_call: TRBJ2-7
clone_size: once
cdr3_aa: CASSPGHRELEQYF
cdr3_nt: TGTGCCAGCAGCCCCGGCCACAGGGAGCTCGAGCAGTACTTC

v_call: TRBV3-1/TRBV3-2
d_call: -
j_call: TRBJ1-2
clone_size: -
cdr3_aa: CASSQVERGYTF
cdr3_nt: TGTGCCAGCAGCCAAGTCGAGCGTGGCTACACCTTC

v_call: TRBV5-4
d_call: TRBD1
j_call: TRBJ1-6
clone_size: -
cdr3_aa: CASSDRVYNSPLHF
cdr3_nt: TGTGCCAGCAGCGACAGGGTTTATAATTCACCCCTCCACTTT

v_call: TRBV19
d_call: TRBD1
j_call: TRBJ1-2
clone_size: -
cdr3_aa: CASSIGPGGSYGYTF
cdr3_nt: TGTGCCAGTAGTATAGGGCCAGGGGGATCTTATGGCTACACCTTC

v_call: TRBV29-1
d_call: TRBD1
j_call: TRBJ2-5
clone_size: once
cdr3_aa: CSGQGLETQYF
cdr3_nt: TGCAGCGGACAGGGTTTGGAGACCCAGTACTTC

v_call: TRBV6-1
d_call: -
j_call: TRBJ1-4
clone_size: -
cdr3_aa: CASSEREDEKLFF
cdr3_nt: TGTGCCAGCAGTGAGAGGGAGGATGAAAAACTGTTTTTT

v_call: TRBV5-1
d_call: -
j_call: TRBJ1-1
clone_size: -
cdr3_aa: CASSPEGHLNTEAFF
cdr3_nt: TGCGCCAGCAGCCCAGAGGGACACCTGAACACTGAAGCTTTCTTT

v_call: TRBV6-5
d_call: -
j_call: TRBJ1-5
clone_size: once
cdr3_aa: CASSIPAGSNQPQHF
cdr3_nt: TGTGCCAGCAGTATTCCTGCGGGGTCGAATCAGCCCCAGCATTTT

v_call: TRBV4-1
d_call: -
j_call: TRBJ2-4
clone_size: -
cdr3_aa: CASSPLWGGMAKNIQYF
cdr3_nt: TGCGCCAGCAGCCCCCTTTGGGGGGGCATGGCCAAAAACATTCAGTACTTC

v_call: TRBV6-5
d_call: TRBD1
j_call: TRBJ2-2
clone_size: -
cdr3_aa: CASGQGNTGELFF
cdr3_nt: TGTGCCAGCGGACAGGGAAACACCGGGGAGCTGTTTTTT

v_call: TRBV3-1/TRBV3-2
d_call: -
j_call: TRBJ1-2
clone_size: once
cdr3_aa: CASSQDPQGLRGYTF
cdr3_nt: TGTGCCAGCAGCCAAGATCCGCAGGGACTTCGTGGCTACACCTTC

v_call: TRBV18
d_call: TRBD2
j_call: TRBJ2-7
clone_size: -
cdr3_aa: CASSPLAGGYEQYF
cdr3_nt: TGTGCCAGCTCACCCCTAGCGGGAGGGTACGAGCAGTACTTC

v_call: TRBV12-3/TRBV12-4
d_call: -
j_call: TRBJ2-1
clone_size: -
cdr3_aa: CASSFRRVNEQFF
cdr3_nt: TGTGCCAGCAGTTTCCGCAGGGTCAATGAGCAGTTCTTC

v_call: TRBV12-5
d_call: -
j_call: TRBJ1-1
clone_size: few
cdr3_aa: CASGPPRGLNTEAFF
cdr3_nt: TGTGCTAGTGGCCCCCCAAGGGGGTTGAACACTGAAGCTTTCTTT

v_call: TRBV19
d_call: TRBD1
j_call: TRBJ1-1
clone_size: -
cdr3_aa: CASSLPGQLNTEAFF
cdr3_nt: TGTGCCAGTAGTTTACCGGGACAGCTGAACACTGAAGCTTTCTTT

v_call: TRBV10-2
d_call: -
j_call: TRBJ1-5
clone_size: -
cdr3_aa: CASSESRGGMNQPQHF
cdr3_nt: TGCGCCAGCAGTGAGTCCCGGGGCGGGATGAATCAGCCCCAGCATTTT

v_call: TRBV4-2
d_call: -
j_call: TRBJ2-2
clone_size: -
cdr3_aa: CASSQEGPTGELFF
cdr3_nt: TGTGCCAGCAGCCAAGAGGGCCCAACCGGGGAGCTGTTTTTT

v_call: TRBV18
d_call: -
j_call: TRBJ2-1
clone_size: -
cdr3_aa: CASSPDYYNEQFF
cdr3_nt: TGTGCCAGCTCACCTGACTATTACAATGAGCAGTTCTTC

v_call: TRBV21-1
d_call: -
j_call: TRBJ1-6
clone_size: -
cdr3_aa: CASSKGRDRYNSPLHF
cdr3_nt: TGTGCCAGCAGCAAAGGCCGGGACAGGTATAATTCACCCCTCCACTTT

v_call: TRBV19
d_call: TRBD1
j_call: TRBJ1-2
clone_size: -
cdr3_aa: CASSTLQGDYGYTF
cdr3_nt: TGTGCCAGTAGTACTCTACAGGGGGACTATGGCTACACCTTC

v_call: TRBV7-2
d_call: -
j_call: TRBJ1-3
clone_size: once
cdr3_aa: CASSDLSSGNTIYF
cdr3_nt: TGTGCCAGCAGCGATCTTAGCTCTGGAAACACCATATATTTT

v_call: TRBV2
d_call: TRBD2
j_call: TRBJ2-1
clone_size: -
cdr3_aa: CASRPTSGGYNEQFF
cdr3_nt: TGTGCCAGCAGACCGACTAGCGGGGGGTACAATGAGCAGTTCTTC

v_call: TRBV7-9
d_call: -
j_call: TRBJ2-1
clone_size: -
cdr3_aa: CASSKNPSSYNEQFF
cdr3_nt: TGTGCCAGCAGCAAAAATCCGAGCTCCTACAATGAGCAGTTCTTC

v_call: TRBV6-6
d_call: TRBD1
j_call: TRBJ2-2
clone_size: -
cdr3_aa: CASTPGTGGSGELFF
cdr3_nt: TGTGCCAGCACCCCCGGGACAGGGGGGTCCGGGGAGCTGTTTTTT

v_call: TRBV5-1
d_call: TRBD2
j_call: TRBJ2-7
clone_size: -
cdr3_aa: CASSSRPSGGPYEQYF
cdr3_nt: TGCGCCAGCAGCTCTCGCCCTAGCGGGGGTCCCTACGAGCAGTACTTC

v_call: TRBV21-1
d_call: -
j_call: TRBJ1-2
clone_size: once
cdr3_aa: CASSNDFSYGYTF
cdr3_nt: TGTGCCAGCAGCAACGACTTTAGCTATGGCTACACCTTC

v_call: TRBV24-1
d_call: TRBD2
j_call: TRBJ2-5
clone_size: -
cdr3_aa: CATSAGLAGGWTQYF
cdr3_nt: TGTGCCACCAGTGCGGGACTAGCGGGGGGGTGGACCCAGTACTTC

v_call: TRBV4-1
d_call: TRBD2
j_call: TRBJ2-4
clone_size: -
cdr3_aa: CASSQEAGGPRRIQYF
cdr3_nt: TGCGCCAGCAGCCAAGAAGCGGGAGGGCCTCGGCGCATTCAGTACTTC